Presented here are 4 T cell receptor beta chains from one specimen sequenced in a study of response to subunit inactivated influenza vaccine (dated 2018 in TCRdb). Libraries were prepared through RT-PCR. The sequencer listed for this sample is Illumina HiSeq 2500. TCRdb took the public reads, trimmed them with fastp at Q25, ran MiXCR for clone calling and kept in-frame beta chains. Here each entry gathers all rows of one CDR3 protein and keeps the most common genes and DNA. This sample lists some 600,000 distinct CDR3 sequences; 12% to 15% were detected once. The top ten clones comprise 7.5% to 9% of the sample. Sequences were derived from PBMCs from blood, sampled 14 to 15 days before vaccination. The receptors were sampled from a man in his forties or fifties who received an inactivated influenza vaccine. Donor details come from another sample of the same person, matched by shared clones.

This clonotype appeared a few times. The V gene is TRBV20-1, the J gene TRBJ2-5, with unresolved D. V lost 6 bases, J lost 1 base, and 12 bases lay in between. The germline V gene encodes CDR1 DFQATT and CDR2 SNEGSKA (reference sequence). CDR3 length equals 13 residues. As DNA, the CDR3 is TGCAGTGCCACGACGAACCTCCAAGAGACCCAGTACTTC. Protein: CSATTNLQETQYF.

The table lists this clonotype with a few counts. The V and J genes are TRBV12-3 or TRBV12-4 and TRBJ2-7, with 7 nucleotides matching TRBD2. J lost 2 bases, V lost 6 bases, and 7 bases had no gene match. CDR3 length: 14 residues. CDR3 sequence (DNA): TGTGCCAGCAGAAGCCGGGACTACCCCTACGAGCAGTACTTC. Its translation: CASRSRDYPYEQYF.

The chain combines TRBV28 with TRBJ2-5; tentatively, D is TRBD1 (5 bases). CDR1 is MDHEN, CDR2 SYDVKM, per germline. V was shortened by 2 bases and J by 5 bases, with 12 bases between the two germline ends. CDR3 length equals 14 residues. CDR3 DNA sequence: TGTGCCAGCAGTTTAATTTTCAGGGCGGAGACCCAGTACTTC. As protein: CASSLIFRAETQYF.

The gene calls are TRBV9 and TRBJ2-1; D possibly corresponds to TRBD1 (6 bases). CDR3 size: 15 residues. V lost 4 bases to trimming and J lost 2 bases, with 13 bases between them. The germline V gene encodes CDR1 SGDLS and CDR2 YYNGEE. The CDR3: CASSRWGLTYNEQFF. The CDR3 DNA sequence: TGTGCCAGCAGCCGTTGGGGGCTGACCTACAATGAGCAGTTCTTC.